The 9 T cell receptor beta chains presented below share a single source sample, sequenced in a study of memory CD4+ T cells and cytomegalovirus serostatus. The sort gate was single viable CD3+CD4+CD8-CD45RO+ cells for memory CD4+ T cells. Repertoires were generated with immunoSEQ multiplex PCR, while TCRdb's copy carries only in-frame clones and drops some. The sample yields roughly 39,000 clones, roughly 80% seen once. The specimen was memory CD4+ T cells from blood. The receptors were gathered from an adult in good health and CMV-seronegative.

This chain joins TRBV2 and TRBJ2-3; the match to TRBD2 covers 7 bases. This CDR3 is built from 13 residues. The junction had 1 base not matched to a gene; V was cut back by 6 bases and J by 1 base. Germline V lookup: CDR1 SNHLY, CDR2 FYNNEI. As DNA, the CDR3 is TGTGCCAGCAGCGGACTAGGCACAGATACGCAGTATTTT. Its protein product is CASSGLGTDTQYF.

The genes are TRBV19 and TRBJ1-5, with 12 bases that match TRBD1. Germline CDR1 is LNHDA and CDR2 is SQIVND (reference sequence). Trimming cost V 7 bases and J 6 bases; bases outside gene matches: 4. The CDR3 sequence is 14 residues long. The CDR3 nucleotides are TGTGCCAGTACCGGGACAGGGGGCCTTCAGCCCCAGCATTTT. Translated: CASTGTGGLQPQHF.

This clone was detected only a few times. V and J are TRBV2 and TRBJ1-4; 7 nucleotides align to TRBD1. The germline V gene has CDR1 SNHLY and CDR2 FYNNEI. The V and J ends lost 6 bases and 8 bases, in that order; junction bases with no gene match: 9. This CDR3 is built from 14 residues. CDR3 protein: CASSLRGLGEKLFF. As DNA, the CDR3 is TGTGCCAGCAGCCTCAGGGGGTTGGGAGAAAAACTGTTTTTT.

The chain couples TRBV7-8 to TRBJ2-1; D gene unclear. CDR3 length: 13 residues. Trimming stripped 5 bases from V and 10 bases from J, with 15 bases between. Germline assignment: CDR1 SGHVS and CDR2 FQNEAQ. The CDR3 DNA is TGTGCCAGCAGCGTTTCTCGTCTCGGGGAGCAGTTCTTC. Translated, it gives CASSVSRLGEQFF.

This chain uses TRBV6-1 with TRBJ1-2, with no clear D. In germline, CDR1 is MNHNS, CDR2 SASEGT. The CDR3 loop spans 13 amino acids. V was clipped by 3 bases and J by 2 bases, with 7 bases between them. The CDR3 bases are TGTGCCAGCAGTGATGGCAGGAACTATGGCTACACCTTC. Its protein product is CASSDGRNYGYTF.

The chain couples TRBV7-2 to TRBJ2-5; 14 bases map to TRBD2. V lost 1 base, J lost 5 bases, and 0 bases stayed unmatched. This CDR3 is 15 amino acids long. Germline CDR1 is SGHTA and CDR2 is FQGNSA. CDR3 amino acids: CASSLGTSGRETQYF. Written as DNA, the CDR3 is TGTGCCAGCAGCTTAGGGACTAGCGGGAGGGAGACCCAGTACTTC.

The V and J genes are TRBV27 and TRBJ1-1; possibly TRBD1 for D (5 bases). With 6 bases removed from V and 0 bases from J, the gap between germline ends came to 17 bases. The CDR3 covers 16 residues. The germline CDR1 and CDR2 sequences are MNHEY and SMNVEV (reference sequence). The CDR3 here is CASSRQGVKVNTEAFF. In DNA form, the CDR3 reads TGTGCCAGCAGCCGACAAGGGGTTAAGGTGAACACTGAAGCTTTCTTT.

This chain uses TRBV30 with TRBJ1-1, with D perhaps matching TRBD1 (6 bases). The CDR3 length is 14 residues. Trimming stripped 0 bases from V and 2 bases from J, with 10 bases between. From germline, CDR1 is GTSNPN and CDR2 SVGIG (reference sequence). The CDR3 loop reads CAWSVAGANTEAFF. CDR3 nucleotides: TGTGCCTGGAGTGTTGCGGGGGCTAACACTGAAGCTTTCTTT.

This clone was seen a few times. The CDR3 coding sequence is TGCGCCAGCAGCTTGGCACGGAACACTGAAGCTTTCTTT. The encoded protein is CASSLARNTEAFF. The rearrangement joins TRBV5-1 to TRBJ1-1, with D uncertain. Germline lookup yields CDR1 SGHRS and CDR2 YFSETQ. V was pared by 0 bases and J by 1 base, with 4 bases between. This CDR3 has 13 residues.